The next 27 T cell receptor beta chains were all read from a single sample in a study of blood T cell repertoires in COVID-19. Some clones are missing from TCRdb's copy, which holds only in-frame ones; the method was immunoSEQ multiplex PCR. The sample lists fewer than 650,000 clones; 85% to 90% were seen once. Sequencing was carried out using peripheral blood. The receptors were sampled from a woman in her forties or fifties with COVID-19, enrolled during active disease.

The rearrangement links TRBV7-2 to TRBJ2-1; 8 positions agree with TRBD1. Germline lookup yields CDR1 SGHTA and CDR2 FQGNSA. V was pared by 2 bases and J by 8 bases, with 14 bases of the junction left unmatched. The CDR3 sequence is 17 residues long. The CDR3 loop is CASSLPGGGQGADEQFF. The CDR3 coding sequence is TGTGCCAGCAGCTTACCCGGTGGGGGTCAGGGGGCGGATGAGCAGTTCTTC.

The rearrangement joins TRBV3-1 (or the pseudogene TRBV3-2) to TRBJ2-2; D is unclear. Per the germline V gene, CDR1 is LGHDT and CDR2 is YNNKEL (reference sequence). There are 17 residues in the CDR3. Trimming took off 1 base at V and 3 bases at J, with 15 bases between the two ends. CDR3 nucleotides: TGTGCCAGCAGCCAAGCTGTCCGTTACACCTACACCGGGGAGCTGTTTTTT. Its protein product is CASSQAVRYTYTGELFF.

The J gene is TRBJ2-7, the V gene TRBV27, with D possibly being TRBD2 (7 bases). The CDR3 is made up of 15 amino acids. CDR1 is MNHEY, CDR2 SMNVEV, per germline (reference sequence). With 6 bases removed from V and 0 bases from J, the gap between germline ends came to 15 bases. In DNA, the CDR3 is TGTGCCAGCAGCTGGGGGAGGGGGAGCTCCTACGAGCAGTACTTC. Translation: CASSWGRGSSYEQYF.

J is TRBJ2-3 and V is TRBV29-1; D is perhaps TRBD1 (6 bases). V shed 3 bases and J shed 4 bases, with 17 bases lying between them. The length of the CDR3 is 15 residues. CDR1 is SQVTM, CDR2 ANQGSEA, per germline. The DNA of the CDR3 is TGCAGCGTTGAGGGGGACACCAAAACGTCAGATACGCAGTATTTT. Amino acid sequence: CSVEGDTKTSDTQYF.

The chain is built from TRBV7-3 and TRBJ2-1, with 9 bases that match TRBD2. The V and J ends lost 3 bases and 9 bases, in that order; junction bases with no gene match: 12. The germline gives CDR1 SGHTA, CDR2 FQGTGA. This CDR3 has 16 amino acids. The CDR3: CASSLVGTSILSEQFF. In nucleotides, the CDR3 is TGTGCCAGCAGCTTGGTAGGGACTAGCATATTGAGTGAGCAGTTCTTC.

J is TRBJ1-2 and V is TRBV9; 9 bases map to TRBD1. After removal of 3 bases from V and 4 bases from J, the junction contained 7 bases not matched to a gene. The CDR3 extends over 15 amino acids. Looked up from germline, CDR1 is SGDLS and CDR2 is YYNGEE. In DNA, the CDR3 is TGTGCCAGCAGCGACCGACAGGGGGGACTCTATGGCTACACCTTC. Its translation is CASSDRQGGLYGYTF.

CDR3 bases: TGTGCCAGCAGTCTACAGGGGGGGAGCACTGAAGCTTTCTTT. Translated: CASSLQGGSTEAFF. J is TRBJ1-1 and V is TRBV6-5, with TRBD1 matching over 8 bases. The CDR3 runs to 14 residues. J lost 4 bases, V lost 5 bases, and 6 bases had no gene match. Germline V gene lookup returns CDR1 MNHEY and CDR2 SVGAGI.

In this sample, this clone turned up once. The chain has TRBV5-1 and TRBJ2-7; 10 bases are shared with TRBD2. The CDR3 consists of 15 residues. Trimming cost V 1 base and J 3 bases; bases outside gene matches: 4. Germline-derived CDR1 and CDR2 are SGHRS and YFSETQ. The CDR3 spells CASSLSTSGIYEQYF. The CDR3, as DNA: TGCGCCAGCAGCTTGAGCACTAGCGGGATCTACGAGCAGTACTTC.

The J gene is TRBJ1-2, the V gene TRBV3-1 (or the pseudogene TRBV3-2); 7 positions match TRBD1. Trimming took 4 bases from V and 2 from J; bases not matched to a gene: 13. Germline CDR1 LGHDT, CDR2 YNNKEL (reference sequence). This CDR3 comprises 17 residues. The CDR3 nucleotides are TGTGCCAGCAGCCCTCGACAGGGCGATACGTCCAACTATGGCTACACCTTC. Translated, it gives CASSPRQGDTSNYGYTF.

The chain is built from TRBV18 and TRBJ1-1; D perhaps matches TRBD1 (6 bases). Trimming took 2 bases from V and 12 from J, leaving 19 bases between them. The CDR3 is 14 residues long. Germline V gene lookup returns CDR1 KGHSH and CDR2 LQKENI. The CDR3 spells CASSPEARGAAPFF. The CDR3 DNA reads as TGTGCCAGCTCACCAGAAGCTCGGGGGGCAGCGCCTTTCTTT.

The chain is built from TRBV24-1 and TRBJ1-2, with 9 bases that match TRBD1. The CDR3 has 14 residues. J lost 6 bases, V lost 4 bases, and 5 bases had no gene match. Germline V lookup: CDR1 KGHDR, CDR2 SFDVKD. This chain's CDR3 is CATSDPDRGNGYTF. The CDR3 nucleotides read TGTGCCACCAGTGACCCGGACAGGGGTAATGGCTACACCTTC.

The chain has TRBV30 and TRBJ1-2, with no clear D. The germline V and J ends were trimmed by 4 bases and 2 bases, with 8 bases remaining between them. The CDR3 consists of 12 residues. CDR1 and CDR2 (germline): GTSNPN, SVGIG (reference sequence). The DNA for the CDR3 is TGTGCCTGGACCCCGGGGAACTATGGCTACACCTTC. Its protein is CAWTPGNYGYTF.

The rearrangement links TRBV27 to TRBJ2-3; 8 positions agree with TRBD2. Germline values: CDR1 MNHEY, CDR2 SMNVEV (reference sequence). The CDR3 is 16 residues long. V trimming: 4 bases; J trimming: 9 bases; junction bases outside the gene matches: 15. CDR3 bases: TGTGCCAGCAGTTCCCCTCGGGGGGGCGGGCCTAACACGCAGTATTTT. As protein: CASSSPRGGGPNTQYF.

V usage is TRBV5-1 and J usage is TRBJ1-4; D possibly corresponds to TRBD1 (5 bases). The CDR3 loop spans 16 amino acids. CDR1 is SGHRS and CDR2 is YFSETQ in the germline V gene. V gave up 3 bases and J gave up 6 bases, with 18 bases separating them. The CDR3 DNA reads TGCGCCAGCAGCTGGAGACCGGGACTAAGGGATGAAAAACTGTTTTTT. Translating gives CASSWRPGLRDEKLFF.

The V call is TRBV3-1 (or the pseudogene TRBV3-2), the J call TRBJ1-1, with a weak D call TRBD1 (5 bases). Germline V gene sequence: CDR1 LGHDT, CDR2 YNNKEL (reference sequence). Trimming shortened V by 1 base and J by 1 base, and 7 bases separated the two germline ends. The CDR3 consists of 14 residues. This CDR3 reads CASSQGQPNTEAFF. The DNA for the CDR3 is TGTGCCAGCAGCCAAGGACAGCCGAACACTGAAGCTTTCTTT.

The chain recombines TRBV7-9 with TRBJ1-5; D remains unclear. Trimming removed 5 bases at V and 7 bases at J, with 15 bases between. The CDR3 length is 14 residues. Germline V gene sequence: CDR1 SEHNR, CDR2 FQNEAQ (reference sequence). CDR3 sequence reads: CASSQRGGEQPQHF. For the CDR3, the DNA is TGTGCCAGCAGCCAACGAGGAGGAGAGCAGCCCCAGCATTTT.

The gene calls are TRBV20-1 and TRBJ2-1, with D perhaps TRBD1 (5 bases). Trimming cost V 3 bases and J 8 bases, with 8 bases left between them. The CDR3 covers 11 residues. Germline CDR1 and CDR2: DFQATT and SNEGSKA (reference sequence). DNA for the CDR3: TGCAGTGCTAGTATGACAGATGAGCAGTTCTTC. This sequence encodes CSASMTDEQFF.

This chain uses TRBV18 with TRBJ2-4, with a tentative D call TRBD1 (6 bases). This CDR3 comprises 13 residues. The V end lost 3 bases, the J end lost 8 bases, and 11 bases lay between the germline ends. The germline V gene has CDR1 KGHSH and CDR2 LQKENI. CDR3: CASSPVPGDIQYF. The CDR3 DNA follows: TGTGCCAGCTCACCGGTCCCAGGGGACATTCAGTACTTC.

The CDR3 nucleotides read TGTGCCAGCTCACCACCGGTCAGGGCGGACTATGGCTACACCTTC. Encoded protein: CASSPPVRADYGYTF. The genes are TRBV18 and TRBJ1-2; a weak D match, TRBD1 (5 bases). This CDR3 is built from 15 residues. The V gene lost 0 bases and the J gene lost 3 bases, with 11 bases spanning the gap. CDR1 is KGHSH, CDR2 LQKENI, per germline.

The chain combines TRBV5-1 with TRBJ1-1; tentative D call: TRBD1 (5 bases). V shed 3 bases and J shed 3 bases, with 12 bases lying between them. Germline values: CDR1 SGHRS, CDR2 YFSETQ. The CDR3 covers 14 residues. This CDR3 reads CASSWQGGDTEAFF. The CDR3 coding sequence is TGCGCCAGCAGCTGGCAGGGTGGAGACACTGAAGCTTTCTTT. Full variable domain (outside the CDR3, taken from reference TRBV5-1 and TRBJ1-1): KAGVTQTPRYLIKTRGQQVTLSCSPISGHRSVSWYQQTPGQGLQFLFEYFSETQRNKGNFPGRFSGRQFSNSRSEMNVSTLELGDSALYLCASSWQGGDTEAFFGQGTRLTVV.

The chain couples TRBV19 to TRBJ1-1; 7 positions agree with TRBD1. Germline V gene data show CDR1 as LNHDA and CDR2 as SQIVND (reference sequence). J was trimmed by 8 bases and V by 6 bases; bases with no gene match: 9. The CDR3 totals 13 residues. DNA of the CDR3: TGTGCCAGTAGAGTTCAACTGGACAGGGAAGCTTTCTTT. Residues: CASRVQLDREAFF.

This rearrangement joins TRBV6-5 to TRBJ1-1; possibly TRBD1 for D (5 bases). Looked up from germline, CDR1 is MNHEY and CDR2 is SVGAGI. CDR3 length: 15 residues. V lost 0 bases and J lost 1, with 9 bases in between. CDR3 in DNA: TGTGCCAGCAGTTACTCGACAGTCCAGAACACTGAAGCTTTCTTT. It codes for CASSYSTVQNTEAFF.

V is TRBV19 and J is TRBJ1-2; a weak D match, TRBD1 (5 bases). Germline V gives CDR1 LNHDA, CDR2 SQIVND (reference sequence). This CDR3 region has 15 residues. The V end was cut by 6 bases, the J end by 0 bases, with 14 bases between. CDR3 sequence reads: CASRGADTSNYGYTF. The CDR3 DNA reads TGTGCCAGTAGAGGGGCGGACACCTCTAACTATGGCTACACCTTC.

This sequence joins TRBV30 and TRBJ2-4, with D possibly being TRBD1 (6 bases). Germline-derived CDR1 and CDR2 are GTSNPN and SVGIG (reference sequence). This CDR3 has 18 residues. Trimming removed 0 bases at V and 0 bases at J, with 18 bases between. Written as DNA, the CDR3 is TGTGCCTGGAGTGTGGGGGCCGGGAAAGGGATAGCCAAAAACATTCAGTACTTC. Its protein product is CAWSVGAGKGIAKNIQYF.

J is TRBJ2-5 and V is TRBV3-1 (or the pseudogene TRBV3-2); 12 nucleotides match TRBD2. The CDR3 length is 16 residues. The J segment lost 7 bases and the V segment lost 0 bases, leaving 6 bases of the junction unmatched. Looked up from germline, CDR1 is LGHDT and CDR2 is YNNKEL (reference sequence). The CDR3 region is CASSQDIASGGVTQYF. DNA of the CDR3: TGTGCCAGCAGCCAAGATATCGCTAGCGGGGGGGTGACCCAGTACTTC.

This rearrangement joins TRBV18 to TRBJ1-1; D unresolved. Germline V CDR1 and CDR2: KGHSH, LQKENI. The CDR3 has 16 residues. The ends were cut back, 3 bases at V and 3 bases at J, with 17 bases in the middle. The CDR3 coding sequence is TGTGCCAGCTCACCCCGAACCATGCAGGAGGACACTGAAGCTTTCTTT. It encodes CASSPRTMQEDTEAFF.

The V call is TRBV4-1, the J call TRBJ2-1, with 8 bases identical to TRBD1. Losses at the gene ends were 6 bases for V and 3 bases for J; bases not matched to a gene: 13. Germline V CDR1 and CDR2: MGHRA, YSYEKL. This CDR3 has 17 amino acids. Here the CDR3 DNA reads TGCGCCAGCAGACCAAGGGAAGGACAGGGAATCTACAATGAGCAGTTCTTC. It yields the protein CASRPREGQGIYNEQFF.